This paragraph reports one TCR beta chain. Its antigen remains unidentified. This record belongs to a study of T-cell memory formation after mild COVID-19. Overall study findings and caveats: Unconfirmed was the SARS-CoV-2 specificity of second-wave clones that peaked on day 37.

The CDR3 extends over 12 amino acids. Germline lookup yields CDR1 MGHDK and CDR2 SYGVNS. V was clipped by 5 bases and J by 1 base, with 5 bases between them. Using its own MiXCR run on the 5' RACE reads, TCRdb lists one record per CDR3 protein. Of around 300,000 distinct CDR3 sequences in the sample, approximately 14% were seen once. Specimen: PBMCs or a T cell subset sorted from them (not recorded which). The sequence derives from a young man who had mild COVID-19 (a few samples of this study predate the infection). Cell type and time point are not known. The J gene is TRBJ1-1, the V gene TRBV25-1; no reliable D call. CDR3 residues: CASSRKNTEAFF. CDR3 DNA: TGTGCCAGCAGTAGGAAGAACACTGAAGCTTTCTTT. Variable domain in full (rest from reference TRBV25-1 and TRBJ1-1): EADIYQTPRYLVIGTGKKITLECSQTMGHDKMYWYQQDPGMELHLIHYSYGVNSTEKGDLSSESTVSRIRTEHFPLTLESARPSHTSQYLCASSRKNTEAFFGQGTRLTVV.